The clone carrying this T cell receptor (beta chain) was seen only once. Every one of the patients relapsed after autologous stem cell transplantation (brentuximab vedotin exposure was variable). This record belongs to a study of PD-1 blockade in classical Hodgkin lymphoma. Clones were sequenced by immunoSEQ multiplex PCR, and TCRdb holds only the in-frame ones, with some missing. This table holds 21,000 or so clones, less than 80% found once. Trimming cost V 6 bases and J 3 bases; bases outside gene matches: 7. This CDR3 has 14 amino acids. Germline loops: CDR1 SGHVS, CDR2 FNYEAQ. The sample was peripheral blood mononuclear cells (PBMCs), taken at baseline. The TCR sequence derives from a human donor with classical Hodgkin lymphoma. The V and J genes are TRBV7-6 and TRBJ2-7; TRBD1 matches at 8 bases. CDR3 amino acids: CASSFGQGIYEQYF. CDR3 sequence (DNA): TGTGCCAGCAGTTTTGGACAGGGCATCTACGAGCAGTACTTC.